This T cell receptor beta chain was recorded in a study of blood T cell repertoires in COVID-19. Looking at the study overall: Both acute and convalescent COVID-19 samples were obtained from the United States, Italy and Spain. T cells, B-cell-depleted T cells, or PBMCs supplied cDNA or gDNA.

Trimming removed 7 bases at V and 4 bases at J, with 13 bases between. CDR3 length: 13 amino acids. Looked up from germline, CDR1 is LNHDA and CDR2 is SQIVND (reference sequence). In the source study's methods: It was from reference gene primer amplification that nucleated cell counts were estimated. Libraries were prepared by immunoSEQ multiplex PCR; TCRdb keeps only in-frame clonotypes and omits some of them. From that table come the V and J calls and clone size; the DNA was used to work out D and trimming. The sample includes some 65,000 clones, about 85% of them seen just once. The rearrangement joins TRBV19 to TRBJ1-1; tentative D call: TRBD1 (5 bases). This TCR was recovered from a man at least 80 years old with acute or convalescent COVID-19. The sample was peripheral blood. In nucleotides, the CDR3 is TGTGCCAGTACCCGACGGGGGATCACTGAAGCTTTCTTT. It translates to CASTRRGITEAFF.